The sequence of this TCR beta chain was determined in a study of cytomegalovirus exposure and HLA in healthy donors. The PCR ran on 60 Vbeta and 13 Jbeta primers. Only in-frame clones appear in the TCRdb table, and some are missing; sequencing was by immunoSEQ multiplex PCR. The sample consists of fewer than 200,000 clones, about 68% of them appearing once. A note on this clone: What it binds is unknown.

Findings of the study overall: The study assumed roughly uniform donor sequencing depth for presence/absence analyses. Versus the approximately 700-donor mean, an Asian-associated ancestry cluster reportedly showed fewer N-insertions in a later analysis. Most CMV-associated TCR beta chains were later found to appear HLA-restricted.

The sample comprised PBMCs. This clonotype originated in a female donor in good health and CMV-seronegative.

CDR3 sequence: CASSPTSGASSYEQYF. CDR3 DNA sequence: TGTGCCAGCAGCCCCACTAGCGGGGCTTCCTCCTACGAGCAGTACTTC. V usage is TRBV4-2 and J usage is TRBJ2-7, with 10 nucleotides matching TRBD2. V trimming: 4 bases; J trimming: 0 bases; junction bases outside the gene matches: 6. From germline, CDR1 is LGHNA and CDR2 YNFKEQ. This CDR3 is 16 amino acids long.